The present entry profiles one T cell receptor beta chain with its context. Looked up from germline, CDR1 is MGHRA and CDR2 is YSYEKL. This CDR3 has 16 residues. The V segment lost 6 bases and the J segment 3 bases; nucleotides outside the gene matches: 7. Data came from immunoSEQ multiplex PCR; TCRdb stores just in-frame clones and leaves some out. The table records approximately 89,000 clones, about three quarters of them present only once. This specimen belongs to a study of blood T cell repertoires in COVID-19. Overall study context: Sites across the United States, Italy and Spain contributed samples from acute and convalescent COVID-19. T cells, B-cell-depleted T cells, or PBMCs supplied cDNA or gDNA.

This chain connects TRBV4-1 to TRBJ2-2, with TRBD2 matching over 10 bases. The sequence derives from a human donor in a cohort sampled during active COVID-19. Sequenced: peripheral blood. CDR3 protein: CASSSSGRAYTGELFF. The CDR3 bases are TGCGCCAGCAGTTCCAGCGGGAGGGCCTACACCGGGGAGCTGTTTTTT.